These 8 T cell receptor beta chains were all obtained from the same sample, sequenced in a study of neurological immune-mediated disorders. In TCRdb, the 5' RACE reads were re-called with MiXCR into one record per CDR3 protein. The sample shows over 35,000 distinct CDR3 sequences, approximately 4.5% of them seen only once. Material for sequencing was PBMCs. These receptors were obtained from a woman aged 60-70 years with multiple sclerosis.

This clonotype was recorded many times. The J gene is TRBJ1-6, the V gene TRBV2, with a possible D match to TRBD1 (6 bases). V was trimmed by 6 bases and J by 10 bases, leaving 10 bases between them. Looked up from germline, CDR1 is SNHLY and CDR2 is FYNNEI. This CDR3 contains 12 residues. The CDR3 protein is CASRAGVSPLHF. The CDR3 DNA sequence: TGTGCCAGCAGGGCAGGGGTCTCACCCCTCCACTTT.

In its sample, this clonotype was seen a few times. Germline is not matched at one junction end, which may reflect a read error. The CDR3 region is CVTSGGFIPETQYF. Here the CDR3 DNA reads TGTGTCACCAGCGGAGGGTTTATACCTGAGACCCAGTACTTC. The chain links TRBV15 to TRBJ2-5; D is perhaps TRBD2 (6 bases). The germline CDR1 and CDR2 sequences are LNHNV and YYDKDF (reference sequence). This CDR3 is built from 14 residues.

This clonotype occurred a few times. The J gene is TRBJ2-3, the V gene TRBV24-1; 10 positions match TRBD2. V shed 4 bases, J shed 3 bases, and the junction held 0 bases outside the gene matches. Germline V gene sequence: CDR1 KGHDR, CDR2 SFDVKD. The CDR3 contains 14 residues. The CDR3 nucleotides read TGTGCCACCAGTGAACTAGCGGGGACAGATACGCAGTATTTT. Residues: CATSELAGTDTQYF.

The chain employs TRBV10-3 and TRBJ2-3; perhaps TRBD2 as D (5 bases). CDR1 is ENHRY, CDR2 SYGVKD, per germline. Between the trimmed V and J ends, which lost 4 bases and 1 base, there was a span of 21 bases. The CDR3 consists of 18 residues. This chain's CDR3 is CAISGVPEVRSRTDTQYF. Here the CDR3 DNA reads TGTGCCATCAGTGGAGTCCCGGAGGTACGATCGCGCACAGATACGCAGTATTTT.

The CDR3 DNA is TGTGCCAGCAGCTTAGATTGGGTAGCGACCTCCTACGAGCAGTACGTC. It codes for CASSLDWVATSYEQYV. The V gene is TRBV11-3, the J gene TRBJ2-7, with D possibly matching TRBD2 (5 bases). CDR3 length equals 16 residues. Germline V lookup: CDR1 SGHNT, CDR2 YENEEA. The germline V and J ends were trimmed by 0 bases and 0 bases, with 12 bases remaining between them.

This clonotype was counted at least ten times. The chain is built from TRBV4-3 and TRBJ2-1; 8 nucleotides agree with TRBD2. In germline, CDR1 is LGHNA, CDR2 YSLEER. Unmatched junction bases numbered 10, after V lost 0 bases and J lost 9 bases. The CDR3 contains 16 residues. The CDR3 sequence: CASSQDWAGGTIEQFF. Here the CDR3 DNA reads TGCGCCAGCAGCCAAGATTGGGCGGGAGGAACGATTGAGCAGTTCTTC.

The V gene is TRBV7-2, the J gene TRBJ1-1, with 9 bases identical to TRBD1. The CDR3 runs to 15 residues. Losses at the gene ends were 5 bases for V and 4 bases for J; bases not matched to a gene: 8. CDR1 and CDR2 (germline): SGHTA, FQGNSA. The CDR3 bases are TGTGCCAGCAGCCCCCTGACAGGGGGGATCACTGAAGCTTTCTTT. Translated, it gives CASSPLTGGITEAFF.

The table lists this clonotype with a few counts. The chain combines TRBV30 with TRBJ1-6; D is unresolved. The germline CDR1 and CDR2 sequences are GTSNPN and SVGIG (reference sequence). Trimming took off 3 bases at V and 8 bases at J, with 11 bases between the two ends. CDR3 length: 13 amino acids. CDR3 sequence reads: CAWSIQSDSPLHF. The CDR3 region has the DNA TGTGCCTGGAGCATACAATCGGATTCACCCCTCCACTTT. Complete variable domain (other parts from reference TRBV30 and TRBJ1-6): SQTIHQWPATLVQPVGSPLSLECTVEGTSNPNLYWYRQAAGRGLQLLFYSVGIGQISSEVPQNLSASRPQDRQFILSSKKLLLSDSGFYLCAWSIQSDSPLHFGNGTRLTVT.